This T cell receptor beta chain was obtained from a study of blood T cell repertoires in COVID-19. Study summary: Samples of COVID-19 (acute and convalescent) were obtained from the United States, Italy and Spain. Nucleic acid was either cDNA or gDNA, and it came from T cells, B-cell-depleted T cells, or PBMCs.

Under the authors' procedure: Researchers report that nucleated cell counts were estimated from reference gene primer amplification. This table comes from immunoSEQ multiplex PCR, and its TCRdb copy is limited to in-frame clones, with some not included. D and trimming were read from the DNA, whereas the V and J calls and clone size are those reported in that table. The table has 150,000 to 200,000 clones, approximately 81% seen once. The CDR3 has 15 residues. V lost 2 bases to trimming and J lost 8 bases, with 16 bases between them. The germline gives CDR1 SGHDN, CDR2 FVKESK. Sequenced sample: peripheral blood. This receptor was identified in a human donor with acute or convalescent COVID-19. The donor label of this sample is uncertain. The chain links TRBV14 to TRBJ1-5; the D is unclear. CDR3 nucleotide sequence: TGTGCCAGCAGCCAAATCTGGGCCCCTGAAAAGCCCCAGCATTTT. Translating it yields CASSQIWAPEKPQHF. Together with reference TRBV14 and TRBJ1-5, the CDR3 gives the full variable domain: EAGVTQFPSHSVIEKGQTVTLRCDPISGHDNLYWYRRVMGKEIKFLLHFVKESKQDESGMPNNRFLAERTGGTYSTLKVQPAELEDSGVYFCASSQIWAPEKPQHFGDGTRLSIL.